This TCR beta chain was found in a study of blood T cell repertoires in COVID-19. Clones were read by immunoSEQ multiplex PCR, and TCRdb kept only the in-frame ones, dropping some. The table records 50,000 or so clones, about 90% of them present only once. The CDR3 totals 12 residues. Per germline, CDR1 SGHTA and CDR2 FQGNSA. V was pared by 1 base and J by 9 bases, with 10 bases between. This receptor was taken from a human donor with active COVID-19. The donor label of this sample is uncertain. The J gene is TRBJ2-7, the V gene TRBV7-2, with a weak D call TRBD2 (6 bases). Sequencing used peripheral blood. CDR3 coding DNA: TGTGCCAGCAGCTTAGTGCAGGGAGGGCAGTACTTC. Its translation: CASSLVQGGQYF.